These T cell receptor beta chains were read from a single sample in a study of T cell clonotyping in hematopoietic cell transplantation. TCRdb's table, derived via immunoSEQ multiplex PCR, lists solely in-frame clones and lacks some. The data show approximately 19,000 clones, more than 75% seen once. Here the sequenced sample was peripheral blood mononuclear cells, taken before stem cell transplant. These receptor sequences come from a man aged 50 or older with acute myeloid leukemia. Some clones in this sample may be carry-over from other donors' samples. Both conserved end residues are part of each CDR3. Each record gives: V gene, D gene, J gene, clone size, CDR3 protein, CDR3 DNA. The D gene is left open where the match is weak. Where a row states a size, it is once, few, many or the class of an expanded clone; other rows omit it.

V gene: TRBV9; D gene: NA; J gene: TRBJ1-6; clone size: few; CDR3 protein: CASSVAERQVQNSPLHF; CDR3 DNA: TGTGCCAGCAGCGTAGCCGAACGACAGGTTCAGAATTCACCCCTCCACTTT
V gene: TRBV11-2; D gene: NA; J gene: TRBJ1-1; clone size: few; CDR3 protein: CASSLDYRQSRTFF; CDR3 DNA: TGTGCCAGCAGCTTAGACTACCGTCAGAGCAGAACTTTCTTT
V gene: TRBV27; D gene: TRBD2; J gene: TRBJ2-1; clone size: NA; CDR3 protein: CASSFLGASGYNEQFF; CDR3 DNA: TGTGCCAGCAGTTTCCTCGGGGCTAGCGGGTACAATGAGCAGTTCTTC
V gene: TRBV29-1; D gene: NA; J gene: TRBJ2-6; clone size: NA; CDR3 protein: CSALEGPGANVLTF; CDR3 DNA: TGCAGCGCCTTAGAGGGTCCTGGGGCCAACGTCCTGACTTTC
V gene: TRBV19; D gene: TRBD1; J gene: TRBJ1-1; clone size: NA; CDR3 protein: CATKTGDFVTEAFF; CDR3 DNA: TGTGCCACAAAAACAGGGGACTTCGTGACTGAAGCTTTCTTT
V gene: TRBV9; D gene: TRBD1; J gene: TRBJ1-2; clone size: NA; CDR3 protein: CASSVETGEGSGYTF; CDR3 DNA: TGTGCCAGCAGCGTCGAGACAGGGGAAGGTAGTGGCTACACCTTC
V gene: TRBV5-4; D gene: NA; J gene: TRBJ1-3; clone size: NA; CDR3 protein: CASSFDTGNTIYF; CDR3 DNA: TGTGCCAGCAGCTTCGACACAGGAAACACCATATATTTT
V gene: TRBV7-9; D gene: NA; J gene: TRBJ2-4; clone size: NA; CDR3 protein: CASSAGYKNIQYF; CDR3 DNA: TGTGCCAGCAGCGCAGGGTACAAAAACATTCAGTACTTC
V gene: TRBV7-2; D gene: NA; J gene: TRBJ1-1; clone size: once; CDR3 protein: CASTLGANTEAFF; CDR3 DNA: TGTGCCAGCACCTTAGGGGCGAACACTGAAGCTTTCTTT
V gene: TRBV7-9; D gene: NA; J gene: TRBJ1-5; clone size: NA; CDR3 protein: CASSLAYNQPQHF; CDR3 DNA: TGTGCCAGCAGCTTAGCGTACAATCAGCCCCAGCATTTT
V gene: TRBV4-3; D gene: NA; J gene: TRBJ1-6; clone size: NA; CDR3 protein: CASSQGLTVINSPLHF; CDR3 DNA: TGCGCCAGCAGCCAAGGCTTGACAGTAATTAATTCACCCCTCCACTTT
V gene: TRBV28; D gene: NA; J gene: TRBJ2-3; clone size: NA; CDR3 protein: CASSSSYDTQYF; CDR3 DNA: TGTGCCAGCAGTTCTAGCTATGATACGCAGTATTTT
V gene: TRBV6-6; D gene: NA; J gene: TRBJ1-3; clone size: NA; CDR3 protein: CASSPWTVGNTIYF; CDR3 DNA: TGTGCCAGCAGCCCCTGGACAGTTGGAAACACCATATATTTT
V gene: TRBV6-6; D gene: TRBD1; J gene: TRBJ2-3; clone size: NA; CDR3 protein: CASKIKAQGSVDTQYF; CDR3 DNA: TGTGCCAGCAAAATCAAGGCACAGGGGAGTGTAGATACGCAGTATTTT
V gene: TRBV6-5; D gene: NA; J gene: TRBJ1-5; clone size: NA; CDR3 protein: CASSPRGAEGPQHF; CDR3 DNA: TGTGCCAGCAGCCCTCGCGGGGCCGAGGGGCCCCAGCATTTT
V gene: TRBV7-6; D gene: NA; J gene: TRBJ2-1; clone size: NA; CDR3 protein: CASSLVLGEQFF; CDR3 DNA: TGTGCCAGCAGCTTAGTCCTGGGTGAGCAGTTCTTC
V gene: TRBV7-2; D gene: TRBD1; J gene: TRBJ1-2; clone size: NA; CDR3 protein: CASSFRDSLYGYTF; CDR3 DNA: TGTGCCAGCAGCTTCCGGGACAGCCTCTATGGCTACACCTTC
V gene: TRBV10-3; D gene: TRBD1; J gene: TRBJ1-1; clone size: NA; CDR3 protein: CAISNRDRGRAFF; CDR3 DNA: TGTGCCATCAGTAATAGGGACAGGGGGCGAGCTTTCTTT
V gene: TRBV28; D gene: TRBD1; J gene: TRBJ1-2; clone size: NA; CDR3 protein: CASIQGQGGYGYTF; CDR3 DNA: TGTGCCAGCATCCAAGGACAGGGAGGTTATGGCTACACCTTC
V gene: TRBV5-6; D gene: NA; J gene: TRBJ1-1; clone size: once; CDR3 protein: CASSLAENTEAFF; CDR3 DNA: TGTGCCAGCAGCTTGGCAGAGAACACTGAAGCTTTCTTT
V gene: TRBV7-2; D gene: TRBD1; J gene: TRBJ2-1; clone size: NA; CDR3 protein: CASSSYGTGLNEQFF; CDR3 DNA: TGTGCCAGCAGCTCTTATGGGACAGGGCTCAATGAGCAGTTCTTC
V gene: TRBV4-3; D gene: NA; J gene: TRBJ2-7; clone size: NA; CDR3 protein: CASAPRANHREQYF; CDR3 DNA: TGCGCCAGCGCCCCCAGGGCAAACCATCGCGAGCAGTACTTC
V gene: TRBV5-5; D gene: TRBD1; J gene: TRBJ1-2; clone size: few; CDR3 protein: CASSLSTGLNYGYTF; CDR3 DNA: TGTGCCAGCAGCCTCTCGACAGGGCTTAACTATGGCTACACCTTC
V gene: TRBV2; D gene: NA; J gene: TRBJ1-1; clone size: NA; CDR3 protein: CASSEDRQRNTEAFF; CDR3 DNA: TGTGCCAGCAGTGAAGACAGGCAACGGAACACTGAAGCTTTCTTT
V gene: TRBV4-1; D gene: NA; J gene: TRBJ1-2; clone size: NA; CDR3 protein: CASSHQTDSNYGYTF; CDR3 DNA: TGCGCCAGCAGCCACCAGACAGACTCGAACTATGGCTACACCTTC
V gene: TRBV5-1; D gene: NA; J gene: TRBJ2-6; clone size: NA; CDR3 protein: CASTLYRVGGANVLTF; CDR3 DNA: TGCGCCAGTACCCTATACAGGGTCGGTGGGGCCAACGTCCTGACTTTC
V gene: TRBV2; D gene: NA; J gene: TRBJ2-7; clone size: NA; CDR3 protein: CASSESRKSEQYF; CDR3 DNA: TGTGCCAGCAGTGAGTCCAGAAAGTCCGAGCAGTACTTC
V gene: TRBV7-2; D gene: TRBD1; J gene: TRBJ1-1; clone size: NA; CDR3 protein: CASSWRGTGGAEAFF; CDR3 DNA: TGTGCCAGCAGCTGGCGGGGAACAGGGGGAGCTGAAGCTTTCTTT
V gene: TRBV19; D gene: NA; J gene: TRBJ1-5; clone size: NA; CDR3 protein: CASSIPLSGQPQHF; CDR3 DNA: TGTGCCAGTAGTATTCCGCTCTCTGGGCAGCCCCAGCATTTT
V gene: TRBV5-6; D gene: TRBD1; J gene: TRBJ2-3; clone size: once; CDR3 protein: CASSLEIGTGDTDTQYF; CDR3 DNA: TGTGCCAGCAGCTTGGAGATCGGGACAGGAGACACAGATACGCAGTATTTT
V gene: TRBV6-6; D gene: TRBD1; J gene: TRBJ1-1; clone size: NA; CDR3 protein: CASSATRGRTEAFF; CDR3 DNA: TGTGCCAGCAGTGCGACTAGGGGGCGGACTGAAGCTTTCTTT
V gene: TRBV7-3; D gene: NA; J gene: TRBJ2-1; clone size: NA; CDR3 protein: CASSRDRNEQFF; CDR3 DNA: TGTGCCAGCAGTAGAGACAGAAATGAGCAGTTCTTC
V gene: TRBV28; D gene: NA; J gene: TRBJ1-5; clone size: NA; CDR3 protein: CASRQDQPQHF; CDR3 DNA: TGTGCCAGCAGACAGGATCAGCCCCAGCATTTT